One sample yielded the 19 T cell receptor beta chains listed below, sequenced in a study of T cells after yellow fever vaccination (dated by TCRdb to the late 2010s). The treatment or condition label on this specimen signifies: live attenuated yellow fever vaccine strain. The method behind the library was 5' RACE. Instrument used: Illumina HiSeq 2500. TCRdb reworked the public reads: Q25 trimming with fastp, MiXCR clone assembly, productive beta chains retained. When rows share a CDR3 protein, they turn into one entry using the most common DNA and genes. This sample holds fewer than 350,000 distinct CDR3 sequences; 8.7% were observed only once. The ten largest clones add up to more than 15% of the sample. Here the sequenced sample was PBMCs, taken on the day of the first yellow fever vaccination. Receptors were obtained from a man aged 18 to 29 who received the YFV17D yellow fever vaccine.

This clonotype occurred many times. This sequence joins TRBV9 and TRBJ2-3; D is uncertain. This CDR3 contains 14 residues. Deletions cut 0 bases from V and 3 bases from J, with 8 bases between. CDR1 is SGDLS, CDR2 YYNGEE, per germline. Here the CDR3 reads CASSVAQVTDTQYF. The CDR3 coding sequence is TGTGCCAGCAGCGTAGCTCAGGTTACAGATACGCAGTATTTT.

This clonotype showed up many times. The rearrangement uses TRBV5-1 and TRBJ1-1, with D perhaps matching TRBD1 (5 bases). Germline CDR1 is SGHRS and CDR2 is YFSETQ. There are 15 residues in the CDR3. V was pared by 0 bases and J by 1 base, with 10 bases between. The CDR3 protein is CASSLELRGNTEAFF. CDR3 nucleotides: TGCGCCAGCAGCTTGGAGTTAAGGGGGAACACTGAAGCTTTCTTT.

This clonotype was observed a handful of times. The genes are TRBV27 and TRBJ2-1, with 14 bases that match TRBD2. J was trimmed by 9 bases and V by 4 bases; bases with no gene match: 11. Per germline, CDR1 MNHEY and CDR2 SMNVEV (reference sequence). The CDR3 consists of 17 residues. CDR3 loop: CASSSTSGGAILVEQFF. In nucleotides, the CDR3 is TGTGCCAGCAGTTCGACTAGCGGGGGGGCTATCCTAGTTGAGCAGTTCTTC.

This clonotype was detected a few times. The V call is TRBV6-2 or TRBV6-3, the J call TRBJ1-5; possible D gene TRBD1, 6 bases. Germline CDR1 is MNHEY and CDR2 is SVGEGT. This CDR3 is 14 amino acids long. V lost 6 bases and J lost 7, with 16 bases in between. CDR3 DNA: TGTGCCAGCAGGAGACAGGTCCCGGGGCAGCCCCAGCATTTT. Its translation: CASRRQVPGQPQHF.

The genes are TRBV24-1 and TRBJ2-4; 10 positions match TRBD1. The V gene's germline CDR1 is KGHDR and CDR2 SFDVKD. After removal of 3 bases from V and 15 bases from J, the junction contained 7 bases not matched to a gene. This CDR3 is built from 13 residues. CDR3 sequence reads: CATSDRDRGILYF. The CDR3, as DNA: TGTGCCACCAGTGATCGGGACAGGGGAATCTTGTACTTC.

This chain joins TRBV11-2 and TRBJ2-3, with D perhaps TRBD2 (6 bases). The CDR3 has 13 amino acids. Germline assignment: CDR1 SGHAT and CDR2 FQNNGV. V lost 7 bases and J 2 bases, leaving 10 bases between the germline ends. In DNA form, the CDR3 reads TGTGCCAGCAAAGGCGGGGCCACAGATACGCAGTATTTT. It encodes CASKGGATDTQYF.

This rearrangement joins TRBV29-1 to TRBJ2-4; the D gene is possibly TRBD2 (5 bases). The germline V and J ends were trimmed by 4 bases and 3 bases, with 10 bases remaining between them. Germline CDR1 and CDR2: SQVTM and ANQGSEA. The CDR3 contains 13 residues. The CDR3 DNA reads as TGCAGCGTTGCGGGGATAGGCAAAAACATTCAGTACTTC. The encoded protein is CSVAGIGKNIQYF.

This clonotype was picked up many times. This chain uses TRBV27 with TRBJ1-1, with D perhaps matching TRBD1 (5 bases). Deletions cut 2 bases from V and 4 bases from J, with 14 bases between. Germline V CDR1 and CDR2: MNHEY, SMNVEV (reference sequence). The CDR3 spans 15 residues. The chain's CDR3 is CASSLSPQGGTEAFF. As DNA, the CDR3 is TGTGCCAGCAGTTTAAGCCCCCAGGGAGGCACTGAAGCTTTCTTT.

The chain employs TRBV4-1 and TRBJ1-4, with no clear D. Per the germline V gene, CDR1 is MGHRA and CDR2 is YSYEKL. The V end was cut by 0 bases, the J end by 8 bases, with 13 bases between. The CDR3 spans 15 residues. CDR3 region: CASSQDSAGYEKLFF. CDR3 in DNA: TGCGCCAGCAGCCAAGACTCGGCAGGATACGAAAAACTGTTTTTT.

The CDR3 is CASSPDAYEQYV. The DNA for the CDR3 is TGTGCCAGCAGCCCGGACGCTTACGAGCAGTACGTC. V is TRBV7-8 and J is TRBJ2-7; no clear D gene. Germline-derived CDR1 and CDR2 are SGHVS and FQNEAQ. Trimming pared 5 bases from V and 4 bases from J, leaving 9 bases between. The CDR3 is 12 amino acids.

This clonotype was observed many times. This rearrangement joins TRBV7-2 to TRBJ1-5; TRBD1 agrees at 9 bases. The junction had 4 bases not matched to a gene; V was cut back by 1 base and J by 0 bases. This CDR3 contains 17 residues. Germline assignment: CDR1 SGHTA and CDR2 FQGNSA. In DNA, the CDR3 is TGTGCCAGCAGCTTAGTGAACAGGGGGCTTAGCAATCAGCCCCAGCATTTT. Its translation is CASSLVNRGLSNQPQHF. The whole variable domain, filled in from reference TRBV7-2 and TRBJ1-5, reads GAGVSQSPSNKVTEKGKDVELRCDPISGHTALYWYRQSLGQGLEFLIYFQGNSAPDKSGLPSDRFSAERTGGSVSTLTIQRTQQEDSAVYLCASSLVNRGLSNQPQHFGDGTRLSIL.

This clonotype was seen a few times. This chain joins TRBV3-1 and TRBJ2-2; TRBD2 might be the D (5 bases). Deletions cut 4 bases from V and 6 bases from J, with 12 bases between. CDR1 and CDR2 (germline): LGHDT, YNNKEL (reference sequence). CDR3 length: 14 amino acids. CDR3: CASSRTEAPGELFF. The CDR3 coding sequence is TGTGCCAGCAGCCGGACGGAGGCACCCGGGGAGCTGTTTTTT.

This clonotype was seen only a few times. This chain joins TRBV19 and TRBJ2-1; D is uncertain. V shed 0 bases and J shed 2 bases, with 11 bases lying between them. The CDR3 loop spans 16 amino acids. CDR1 and CDR2 (germline): LNHDA, SQIVND (reference sequence). The CDR3 DNA is TGTGCCAGTAGTATAGATAAGGCTAGTCCCTACAATGAGCAGTTCTTC. It translates to CASSIDKASPYNEQFF.

The chain is built from TRBV10-3 and TRBJ2-2; D gene ambiguous. The ends were cut back, 2 bases at V and 1 base at J, with 2 bases in the middle. Per the germline V gene, CDR1 is ENHRY and CDR2 is SYGVKD. CDR3 length equals 13 residues. This chain's CDR3 is CAISELNTGELFF. The CDR3, as DNA: TGTGCCATCAGTGAGCTGAACACCGGGGAGCTGTTTTTT.

This clonotype was counted between two and nine times. This rearrangement joins TRBV27 to TRBJ2-7; D is perhaps TRBD1 (6 bases). Germline CDR1 is MNHEY and CDR2 is SMNVEV (reference sequence). V lost 6 bases, J lost 3 bases, and 12 bases lay in between. The CDR3 runs to 13 residues. The CDR3 region has the DNA TGTGCCAGCAGGTCTACAGGGAGCTACGAGCAGTACGTC. It yields the protein CASRSTGSYEQYV.

The genes are TRBV5-1 and TRBJ1-6; 7 bases line up with TRBD1. Germline V lookup: CDR1 SGHRS, CDR2 YFSETQ. The CDR3 has 16 amino acids. V was clipped by 0 bases and J by 7 bases; unmatched bases: 7. CDR3 loop: CASSLDATGLNSPLHF. CDR3 nucleotides: TGCGCCAGCAGCTTGGACGCGACAGGGCTAAATTCACCCCTCCACTTT.

This clonotype has a handful of counts. This chain links TRBV28 with TRBJ1-4; weak D call: TRBD1 (6 bases). CDR3 length: 16 amino acids. V dropped 6 bases and J dropped 8 bases, with 22 bases sitting between them. Looked up from germline, CDR1 is MDHEN and CDR2 is SYDVKM. DNA for the CDR3: TGTGCCAGCAGATCCAGACAGGACAGCTTGGAAGAAAAACTGTTTTTT. The encoded protein is CASRSRQDSLEEKLFF.

There are a few counts of this clonotype. The CDR3 DNA reads as TGTGCCAGCAGCTATCAGTCAGGTCAAGAGACCCAGTACTTC. Its protein product is CASSYQSGQETQYF. The chain has TRBV5-5 and TRBJ2-5; D uncertain. The CDR3 has 14 amino acids. Per the germline V gene, CDR1 is SGHKS and CDR2 is YYEKEE (reference sequence). V gave up 3 bases and J gave up 2 bases, with 11 bases separating them.

This clonotype was counted at least ten times. V gene TRBV19 combines with J gene TRBJ1-1; 9 nucleotides agree with TRBD1. From germline, CDR1 is LNHDA and CDR2 SQIVND (reference sequence). The CDR3 contains 12 residues. The trim removed 6 bases at V and 5 bases at J, leaving 1 base unmatched. The CDR3 protein is CASRTGGTEAFF. The DNA of the CDR3 is TGTGCCAGTAGGACAGGGGGTACTGAAGCTTTCTTT.